Listed here are 9 T cell receptor beta chains from one sample, sequenced in a study of T cells in Graves' hyperthyroidism and ophthalmopathy. The investigators amplified TCR beta CDR3 regions from RNA transcripts. Primed by the HTBI set, a first-round RT-PCR was run on the TCR CDR3. Each CDR3 protein is one row after TCRdb ran MiXCR on the multiplex PCR reads. The table includes about 640,000 distinct CDR3 sequences, about a fifth detected once. Sequencing used blood. Source of these receptors: a man aged 30-40 years with Graves' ophthalmopathy.

Only a few counts were recorded for this clonotype. V is TRBV6-5 and J is TRBJ1-1; D is unresolved. There are 15 residues in the CDR3. Germline lookup yields CDR1 MNHEY and CDR2 SVGAGI. V was cut by 2 bases and J by 0 bases, with 10 bases left in between. This CDR3 is CASSYGGSLNTEAFF. The CDR3 coding sequence is TGTGCCAGCAGTTACGGCGGAAGCTTGAACACTGAAGCTTTCTTT.

This clonotype was counted at least ten times. V gene TRBV30 combines with J gene TRBJ2-7, with D possibly being TRBD2 (6 bases). Germline loops: CDR1 GTSNPN, CDR2 SVGIG (reference sequence). With 8 bases removed from V and 2 bases from J, the gap between germline ends came to 16 bases. The CDR3 has 13 amino acids. In nucleotides, the CDR3 is TGTGCCGGAGGGAGCATACTACCCTACGAGCAGTACTTC. Amino acids: CAGGSILPYEQYF.

The chain carries TRBV29-1 and TRBJ1-3; possible D gene TRBD1, 6 bases. This CDR3 comprises 12 residues. Germline V gene sequence: CDR1 SQVTM, CDR2 ANQGSEA. V gave up 6 bases and J gave up 4 bases, with 10 bases separating them. CDR3 region: CSVGTPGNTIYF. The CDR3 DNA sequence: TGCAGCGTCGGGACACCCGGAAACACCATATATTTT. The variable domain in full, with the rest retrieved from reference TRBV29-1 and TRBJ1-3, is SAVISQKPSRDICQRGTSLTIQCQVDSQVTMMFWYRQQPGQSLTLIATANQGSEATYESGFVIDKFPISRPNLTFSTLTVSNMSPEDSSIYLCSVGTPGNTIYFGEGSWLTVV.

Remarks on this clonotype: The CDR3 does not close with the conserved phenylalanine or tryptophan, likely indicating a read error. The chain carries TRBV6-1 and TRBJ1-2; D remains unclear. V was shortened by 6 bases and J by 2 bases, with 13 bases between the two germline ends. The CDR3 length is 14 residues. Germline-derived CDR1 and CDR2 are MNHNS and SASEGT. DNA for the CDR3: TGTGCCAGCAGGGCTCTGGCCCCGAACTATGGCTACACCTTG. It is translated as CASRALAPNYGYTL.

A few counts support this clonotype. This rearrangement joins TRBV28 to TRBJ1-2; TRBD1 aligns across 7 bases. After removal of 2 bases from V and 8 bases from J, the junction contained 5 bases not matched to a gene. There are 13 residues in the CDR3. Germline CDR1 MDHEN, CDR2 SYDVKM. CDR3 loop: CASSLTGDRGYTF. CDR3 bases: TGTGCCAGCAGTTTAACAGGGGACCGGGGCTACACCTTC.

This clonotype has more than one count but fewer than ten. This chain uses TRBV7-2 with TRBJ2-3; TRBD2 aligns across 7 bases. J was trimmed by 2 bases and V by 5 bases; bases with no gene match: 16. Germline values: CDR1 SGHTA, CDR2 FQGNSA. This CDR3 has 18 residues. CDR3 in DNA: TGTGCCAGCAGCCCAGCGCCCCCTAGCGGAGTGAACACAGATACGCAGTATTTT. It yields the protein CASSPAPPSGVNTDTQYF. Variable domain in full (rest from reference TRBV7-2 and TRBJ2-3): GAGVSQSPSNKVTEKGKDVELRCDPISGHTALYWYRQSLGQGLEFLIYFQGNSAPDKSGLPSDRFSAERTGGSVSTLTIQRTQQEDSAVYLCASSPAPPSGVNTDTQYFGPGTRLTVL.

In its sample, this clonotype was seen a few times. This chain joins TRBV9 and TRBJ1-4; a possible D gene is TRBD1 (5 bases). The CDR3 loop spans 17 amino acids. CDR1 and CDR2 from the germline V gene are SGDLS and YYNGEE. The V and J ends lost 3 bases and 0 bases respectively, with 15 bases between them. CDR3 sequence (DNA): TGTGCCAGCAGCGAGACAGAAAGCTTCGCAACTAATGAAAAACTGTTTTTT. Translation gives CASSETESFATNEKLFF.

This sequence joins TRBV28 and TRBJ2-1; 11 nucleotides line up with TRBD2. Losses at the gene ends were 1 base for V and 6 bases for J; bases not matched to a gene: 5. Per germline, CDR1 MDHEN and CDR2 SYDVKM. This CDR3 is 16 amino acids long. For the CDR3, the DNA is TGTGCCAGCAGTTTATTAGCGGGAGGGCGACGCAATGAGCAGTTCTTC. Translated, it gives CASSLLAGGRRNEQFF.

Comments on this clonotype: A much larger clone differs from this one at a single base, so this may be a read error. The chain employs TRBV28 and TRBJ1-1; 7 bases map to TRBD1. CDR1 and CDR2 (germline): MDHEN, SYDVKM. There are 14 residues in the CDR3. As DNA, the CDR3 is TGTGTCAGCAGTCCGGACAGGAGGAGTGCTGAAGCTTTCTTT. This translates into CVSSPDRRSAEAFF.